This entry concerns a single T cell receptor (beta chain). Produced via immunoSEQ multiplex PCR; TCRdb's table is partial and in-frame only. The repertoire holds some 110,000 clones, with roughly nine tenths as singletons. The data stem from a study of T cell changes during pregnancy in multiple sclerosis. Sequenced material: peripheral blood, taken in the third trimester of pregnancy. This receptor was obtained from a female donor with multiple sclerosis, enrolled in a pregnancy study.

The CDR3 DNA reads TGTGCCAGCAGCCTTCTCAGGAAGGGGAAGCACGAGCAGTACTTC. This encodes CASSLLRKGKHEQYF. This rearrangement joins TRBV5-4 to TRBJ2-7; D perhaps matches TRBD1 (5 bases). Per germline, CDR1 SGHNT and CDR2 YYREEE (reference sequence). The V gene lost 4 bases and the J gene lost 5 bases, with 19 bases spanning the gap. This CDR3 has 15 amino acids.